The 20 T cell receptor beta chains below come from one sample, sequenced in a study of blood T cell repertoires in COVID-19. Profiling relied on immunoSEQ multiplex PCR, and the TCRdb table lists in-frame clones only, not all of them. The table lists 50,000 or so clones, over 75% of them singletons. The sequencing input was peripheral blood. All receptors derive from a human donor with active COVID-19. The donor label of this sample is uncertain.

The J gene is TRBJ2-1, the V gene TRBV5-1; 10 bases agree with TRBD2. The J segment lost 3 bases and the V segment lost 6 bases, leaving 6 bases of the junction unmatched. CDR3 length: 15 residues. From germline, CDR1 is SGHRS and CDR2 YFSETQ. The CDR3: CASKSGLAVYNEQFF. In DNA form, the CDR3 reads TGCGCCAGCAAGAGTGGACTAGCGGTCTACAATGAGCAGTTCTTC.

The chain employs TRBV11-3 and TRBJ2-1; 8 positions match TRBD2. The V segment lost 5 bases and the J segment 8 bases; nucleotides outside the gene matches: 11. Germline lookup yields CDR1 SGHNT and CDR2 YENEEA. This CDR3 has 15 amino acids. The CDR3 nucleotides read TGTGCCAGCAGCCTAACCCCCGGGGGGGCAGATGAGCAGTTCTTC. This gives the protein CASSLTPGGADEQFF.

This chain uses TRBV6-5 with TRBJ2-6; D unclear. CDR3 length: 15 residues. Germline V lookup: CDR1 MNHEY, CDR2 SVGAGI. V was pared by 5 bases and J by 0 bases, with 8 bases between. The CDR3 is CASSKRLSGANVLTF. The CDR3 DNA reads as TGTGCCAGCAGTAAGCGACTCTCTGGGGCCAACGTCCTGACTTTC.

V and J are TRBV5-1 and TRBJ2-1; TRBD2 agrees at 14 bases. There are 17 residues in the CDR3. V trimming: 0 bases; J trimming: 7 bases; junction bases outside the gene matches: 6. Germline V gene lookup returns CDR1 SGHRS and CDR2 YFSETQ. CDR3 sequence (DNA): TGCGCCAGCAGCTTGGCTTCCGGGACTAGCGGGGGTAATGAGCAGTTCTTC. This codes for CASSLASGTSGGNEQFF.

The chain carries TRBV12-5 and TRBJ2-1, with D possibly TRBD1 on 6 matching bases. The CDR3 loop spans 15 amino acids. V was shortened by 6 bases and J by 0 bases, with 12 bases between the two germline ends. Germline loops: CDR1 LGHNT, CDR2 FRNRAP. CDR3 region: CASGPGQSSYNEQFF. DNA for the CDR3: TGTGCTAGTGGACCCGGACAGTCCTCCTACAATGAGCAGTTCTTC.

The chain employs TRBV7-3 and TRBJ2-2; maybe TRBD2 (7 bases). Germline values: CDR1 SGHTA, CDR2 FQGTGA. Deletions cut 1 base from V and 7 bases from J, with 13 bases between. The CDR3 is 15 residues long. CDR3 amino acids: CASSLSRGAGGELFF. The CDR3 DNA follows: TGTGCCAGCAGCTTAAGCCGGGGGGCCGGCGGGGAGCTGTTTTTT.

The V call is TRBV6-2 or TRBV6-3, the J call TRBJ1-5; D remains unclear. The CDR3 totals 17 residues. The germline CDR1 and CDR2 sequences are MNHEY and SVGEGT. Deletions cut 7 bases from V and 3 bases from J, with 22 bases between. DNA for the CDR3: TGTGCCAGCATCCCCAAGCCTCGCGGAACCCACAATCAGCCCCAGCATTTT. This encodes CASIPKPRGTHNQPQHF.

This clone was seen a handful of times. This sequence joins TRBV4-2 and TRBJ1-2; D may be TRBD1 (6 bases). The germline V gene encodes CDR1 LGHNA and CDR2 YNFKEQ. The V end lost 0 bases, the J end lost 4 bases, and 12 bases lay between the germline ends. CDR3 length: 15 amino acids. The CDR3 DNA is TGTGCCAGCAGCCAAGACGGGGGGCGCGGCTATGGCTACACCTTC. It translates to CASSQDGGRGYGYTF.

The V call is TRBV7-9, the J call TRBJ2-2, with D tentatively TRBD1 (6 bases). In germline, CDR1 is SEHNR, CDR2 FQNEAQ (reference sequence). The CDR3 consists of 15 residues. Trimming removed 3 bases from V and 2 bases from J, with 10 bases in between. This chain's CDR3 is CASSFHRENTGELFF. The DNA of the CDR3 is TGTGCCAGCAGCTTCCACAGGGAAAACACCGGGGAGCTGTTTTTT.

The CDR3 bases are TGTGCCACCATACAACCGACATCAACCTACGAGCAGTACTTC. Its translation is CATIQPTSTYEQYF. This sequence joins TRBV10-3 and TRBJ2-7, with D unclear. The CDR3 has 14 residues. V lost 10 bases and J 2 bases, leaving 18 bases between the germline ends. From germline, CDR1 is ENHRY and CDR2 SYGVKD.

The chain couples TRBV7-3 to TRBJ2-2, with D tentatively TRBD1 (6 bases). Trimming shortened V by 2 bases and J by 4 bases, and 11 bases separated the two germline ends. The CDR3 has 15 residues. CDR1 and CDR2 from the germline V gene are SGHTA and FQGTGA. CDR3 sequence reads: CASSLVGASTGELFF. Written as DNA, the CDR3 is TGTGCCAGCAGCTTAGTGGGGGCGAGCACCGGGGAGCTGTTTTTT.

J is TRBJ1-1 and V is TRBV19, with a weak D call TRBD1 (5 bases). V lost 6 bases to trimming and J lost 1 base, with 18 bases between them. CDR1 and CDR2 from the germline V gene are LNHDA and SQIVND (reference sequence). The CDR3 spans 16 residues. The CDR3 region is CASRRPGAFSNTEAFF. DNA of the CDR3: TGTGCCAGTAGGAGGCCTGGGGCATTTTCGAACACTGAAGCTTTCTTT.

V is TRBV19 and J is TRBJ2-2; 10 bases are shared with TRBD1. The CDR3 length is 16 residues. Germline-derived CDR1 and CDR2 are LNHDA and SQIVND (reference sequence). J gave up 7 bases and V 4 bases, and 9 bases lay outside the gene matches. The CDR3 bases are TGTGCCAGTAGTAGTCGACAGGGGGCGACCGTCGGGGAGCTGTTTTTT. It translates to CASSSRQGATVGELFF.

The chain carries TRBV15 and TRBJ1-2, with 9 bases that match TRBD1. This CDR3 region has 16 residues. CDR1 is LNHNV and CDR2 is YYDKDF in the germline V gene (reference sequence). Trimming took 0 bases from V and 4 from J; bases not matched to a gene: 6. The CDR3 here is CATSRDGTGNTYGYTF. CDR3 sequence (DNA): TGTGCCACCAGCAGAGATGGGACAGGGAATACCTATGGCTACACCTTC.

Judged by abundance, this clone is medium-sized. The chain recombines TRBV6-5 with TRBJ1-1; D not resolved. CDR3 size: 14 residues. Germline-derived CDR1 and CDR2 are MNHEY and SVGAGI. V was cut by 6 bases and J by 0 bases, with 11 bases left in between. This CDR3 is CASSLSTVNTEAFF. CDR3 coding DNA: TGTGCCAGCAGCCTATCAACAGTGAACACTGAAGCTTTCTTT.

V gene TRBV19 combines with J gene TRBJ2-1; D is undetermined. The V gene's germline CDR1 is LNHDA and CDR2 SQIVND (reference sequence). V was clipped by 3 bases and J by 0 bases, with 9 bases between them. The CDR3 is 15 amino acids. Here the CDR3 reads CASSIRLSSYNEQFF. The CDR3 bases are TGTGCCAGTAGTATTCGACTGAGCTCCTACAATGAGCAGTTCTTC.

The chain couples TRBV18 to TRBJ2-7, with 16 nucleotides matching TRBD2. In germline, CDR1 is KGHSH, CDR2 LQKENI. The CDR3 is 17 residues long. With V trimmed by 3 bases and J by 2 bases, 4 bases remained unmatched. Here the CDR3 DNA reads TGTGCCAGCTCACCGTCCGGGACTAGCGGGGGGGCCTACGAGCAGTACTTC. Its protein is CASSPSGTSGGAYEQYF.

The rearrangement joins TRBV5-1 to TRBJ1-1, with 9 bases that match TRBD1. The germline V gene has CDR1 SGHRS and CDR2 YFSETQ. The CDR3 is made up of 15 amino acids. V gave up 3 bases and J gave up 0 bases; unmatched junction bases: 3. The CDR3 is CASSSRDRVNTEAFF. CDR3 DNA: TGCGCCAGCAGCTCCCGGGACAGGGTGAACACTGAAGCTTTCTTT.

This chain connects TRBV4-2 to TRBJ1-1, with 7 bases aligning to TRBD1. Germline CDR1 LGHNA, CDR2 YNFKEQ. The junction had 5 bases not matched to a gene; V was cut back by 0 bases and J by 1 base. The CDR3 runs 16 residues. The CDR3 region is CASSQEGRGWNTEAFF. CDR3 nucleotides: TGTGCCAGCAGCCAAGAAGGCAGGGGGTGGAACACTGAAGCTTTCTTT.

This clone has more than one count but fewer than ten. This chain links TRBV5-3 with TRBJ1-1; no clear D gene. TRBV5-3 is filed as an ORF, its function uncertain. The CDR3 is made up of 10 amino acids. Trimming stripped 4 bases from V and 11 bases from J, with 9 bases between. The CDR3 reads CARSVLGAFF. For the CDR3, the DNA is TGTGCCAGAAGCGTACTCGGGGCTTTCTTT.